The 27 T cell receptor beta chains given below trace back to one sample, sequenced in a study of T cell responses to AZD1222 COVID-19 vaccine. TCRdb's copy holds only in-frame clones and misses some; the assay was immunoSEQ multiplex PCR. The sample shows about 180,000 clones, 70% to 90% of them seen only once. The sequencing here drew on peripheral blood, taken on day 0 of AZD1222 vaccination. The receptor set was obtained from an adult in good health.

This chain uses TRBV11-2 with TRBJ2-7, with 7 bases matching TRBD1. From germline, CDR1 is SGHAT and CDR2 FQNNGV. The CDR3 contains 15 residues. V was clipped by 5 bases and J by 0 bases; unmatched bases: 7. CDR3: CASSLGTAPSYEQYV. DNA of the CDR3: TGTGCCAGCAGCCTAGGGACAGCACCCTCCTACGAGCAGTACGTC.

The chain employs TRBV6-5 and TRBJ2-1, with 11 bases aligning to TRBD2. From germline, CDR1 is MNHEY and CDR2 SVGAGI. The CDR3 consists of 15 residues. V lost 6 bases, J lost 9 bases, and 10 bases stayed unmatched. Here the CDR3 DNA reads TGTGCCAGCAGCCTGACTAGCGGGACTTTCGGTGAGCAGTTCTTC. Translation gives CASSLTSGTFGEQFF.

The chain links TRBV11-1 to TRBJ2-2, with D possibly TRBD2 on 5 matching bases. The germline CDR1 and CDR2 sequences are SGHAT and FQDESV (reference sequence). The CDR3 runs 16 residues. The V and J ends lost 5 bases and 3 bases respectively, with 16 bases between them. The CDR3 loop reads CASSPVRGMDTGELFF. In DNA, the CDR3 is TGTGCCAGCAGCCCTGTTCGAGGGATGGACACCGGGGAGCTGTTTTTT.

The rearrangement links TRBV2 to TRBJ1-5, with no clear D. This CDR3 is built from 15 residues. From germline, CDR1 is SNHLY and CDR2 FYNNEI. V lost 0 bases to trimming and J lost 4 bases, with 10 bases between them. CDR3 loop: CASSEAWLENQPQHF. The CDR3 DNA follows: TGTGCCAGCAGTGAAGCTTGGTTAGAAAATCAGCCCCAGCATTTT. Filled out from reference TRBV2 and TRBJ1-5, the complete variable domain reads EPEVTQTPSHQVTQMGQEVILRCVPISNHLYFYWYRQILGQKVEFLVSFYNNEISEKSEIFDDQFSVERPDGSNFTLKIRSTKLEDSAMYFCASSEAWLENQPQHFGDGTRLSIL.

The rearrangement joins TRBV2 to TRBJ1-4, with D unresolved. CDR3 size: 15 residues. V shed 7 bases and J shed 2 bases, with 14 bases lying between them. The V gene's germline CDR1 is SNHLY and CDR2 FYNNEI. CDR3 bases: TGTGCCAGCAAAAACGCTGATAGGACTAATGAAAAACTGTTTTTT. Protein product: CASKNADRTNEKLFF.

V and J are TRBV19 and TRBJ1-2; D is unclear. Germline V gene sequence: CDR1 LNHDA, CDR2 SQIVND (reference sequence). This CDR3 has 15 amino acids. V was shortened by 2 bases and J by 4 bases, with 14 bases between the two germline ends. This chain's CDR3 is CASSISVGPAYGYTF. The CDR3 DNA reads as TGTGCCAGTAGTATATCTGTCGGACCTGCCTATGGCTACACCTTC.

The chain links TRBV6-2 or TRBV6-3 to TRBJ2-7; TRBD1 agrees at 9 bases. CDR1 and CDR2 (germline): MNHEY, SVGEGT. V shed 4 bases and J 3 bases; nucleotides not matched to a gene: 7. The CDR3 runs to 15 residues. DNA of the CDR3: TGTGCCAGCAGTTCCGCCCCGGGACAGGGCTACGAGCAGTACTTC. Its translation is CASSSAPGQGYEQYF.

This sequence joins TRBV6-2 or TRBV6-3 and TRBJ1-3; TRBD1 might be the D (5 bases). This CDR3 has 13 residues. In germline, CDR1 is MNHEY, CDR2 SVGEGT. V shed 6 bases and J shed 9 bases, with 15 bases lying between them. CDR3 bases: TGTGCCAGCAGCCCGGGAGGGGCGAGCACCATATATTTT. Amino acid sequence: CASSPGGASTIYF.

The chain couples TRBV6-5 to TRBJ2-3; tentatively, D is TRBD2 (5 bases). The V end was cut by 6 bases, the J end by 3 bases, with 10 bases between. The CDR3 runs 13 residues. CDR1 is MNHEY, CDR2 SVGAGI, per germline. Here the CDR3 reads CASSGVWTDTQYF. CDR3 nucleotides: TGTGCCAGCAGCGGGGTGTGGACAGATACGCAGTATTTT.

The V call is TRBV4-2, the J call TRBJ1-6; TRBD1 matches 9 bases. Germline V gene sequence: CDR1 LGHNA, CDR2 YNFKEQ. The V and J ends lost 3 bases and 10 bases, in that order; junction bases with no gene match: 10. The CDR3 has 16 amino acids. DNA for the CDR3: TGTGCCAGCAGCCAGCAATCGGACAGGGGCTTCTCACCCCTCCACTTT. As protein: CASSQQSDRGFSPLHF.

In this sample, this clone turned up once. The rearrangement uses TRBV29-1 and TRBJ2-7, with 7 bases matching TRBD1. The V segment lost 6 bases and the J segment 0 bases; nucleotides outside the gene matches: 5. Germline V lookup: CDR1 SQVTM, CDR2 ANQGSEA. The CDR3 is 13 residues long. Here the CDR3 reads CSVGDRSSYEQYF. The CDR3 bases are TGCAGCGTGGGGGACAGAAGCTCCTACGAGCAGTACTTC.

V and J are TRBV5-1 and TRBJ1-4; 7 bases line up with TRBD1. CDR3 size: 14 residues. V trimming: 4 bases; J trimming: 2 bases; junction bases outside the gene matches: 2. Germline V gene sequence: CDR1 SGHRS, CDR2 YFSETQ. CDR3 protein: CASSAGQTNEKLFF. The CDR3 nucleotides are TGCGCCAGCAGCGCGGGACAGACTAATGAAAAACTGTTTTTT.

V and J are TRBV30 and TRBJ2-1, with TRBD2 as a possible D gene (6 bases). Trimming removed 1 base from V and 7 bases from J, with 17 bases in between. CDR3 length equals 15 residues. The germline CDR1 and CDR2 sequences are GTSNPN and SVGIG (reference sequence). CDR3 region: CAWSALGAGRNEQFF. The CDR3 DNA is TGTGCCTGGAGTGCGCTCGGTGCGGGAAGAAATGAGCAGTTCTTC.

This rearrangement joins TRBV7-9 to TRBJ2-3, with D hard to call. CDR1 is SEHNR and CDR2 is FQNEAQ in the germline V gene (reference sequence). CDR3 length: 14 residues. V lost 1 base and J 4 bases, leaving 9 bases between the germline ends. The CDR3 nucleotides read TGTGCCAGCAGCTTAGGCGACGGCCCAGATACGCAGTATTTT. This gives the protein CASSLGDGPDTQYF.

The V gene is TRBV11-2, the J gene TRBJ1-3, with a tentative D call TRBD1 (5 bases). The germline V gene encodes CDR1 SGHAT and CDR2 FQNNGV. V was cut by 3 bases and J by 2 bases, with 14 bases left in between. CDR3 size: 16 residues. For the CDR3, the DNA is TGTGCCAGCAGCTTGTCAACAGGACAACCTGGAAACACCATATATTTT. This codes for CASSLSTGQPGNTIYF. The full variable domain, rest sourced from reference TRBV11-2 and TRBJ1-3, is EAGVAQSPRYKIIEKRQSVAFWCNPISGHATLYWYQQILGQGPKLLIQFQNNGVVDDSQLPKDRFSAERLKGVDSTLKIQPAKLEDSAVYLCASSLSTGQPGNTIYFGEGSWLTVV.

The chain recombines TRBV3-1 (or the pseudogene TRBV3-2) with TRBJ2-3, with a weak D call TRBD2 (8 bases). CDR1 is LGHDT, CDR2 YNNKEL, per germline (reference sequence). This CDR3 is 17 amino acids long. V was shortened by 2 bases and J by 4 bases, with 19 bases between the two germline ends. The CDR3, as DNA: TGTGCCAGCAGCCAAAACAGCGGGAGACAGGGACCAGATACGCAGTATTTT. Protein sequence: CASSQNSGRQGPDTQYF.

This clone occurred once. The rearrangement joins TRBV5-6 to TRBJ1-4; a weak D match, TRBD1 (5 bases). The CDR3 runs to 15 residues. Deletions cut 4 bases from V and 4 bases from J, with 14 bases between. The germline V gene has CDR1 SGHDT and CDR2 YYEEEE. The CDR3 is CASSPRGRINEKLFF. Here the CDR3 DNA reads TGTGCCAGCAGCCCGCGGGGACGGATTAATGAAAAACTGTTTTTT.

This sequence joins TRBV29-1 and TRBJ2-1; no firm D call. Between the trimmed V and J ends, which lost 3 bases and 4 bases, there was a span of 13 bases. The length of the CDR3 is 14 residues. Germline loops: CDR1 SQVTM, CDR2 ANQGSEA. In DNA form, the CDR3 reads TGCAGCGTTGACGGGCTCAATAATTACAATGAGCAGTTCTTC. Its protein product is CSVDGLNNYNEQFF.

The genes are TRBV6-2 or TRBV6-3 and TRBJ2-1; the D is unclear. V lost 0 bases and J 4 bases, leaving 10 bases between the germline ends. The CDR3 has 15 residues. Germline V gene data show CDR1 as MNHEY and CDR2 as SVGEGT. The DNA of the CDR3 is TGTGCCAGCAGTTACTCGCCGATACTATACAATGAGCAGTTCTTC. Translation: CASSYSPILYNEQFF.

This clone occurred a few times. This chain uses TRBV5-1 with TRBJ2-5; D could derive from TRBD1 or TRBD2 (6 bases each). Trimming removed 7 bases from V and 3 bases from J, with 16 bases in between. The CDR3 is 14 residues long. CDR1 and CDR2 from the germline V gene are SGHRS and YFSETQ. The CDR3 loop reads CASGRGGQEETQYF. Written as DNA, the CDR3 is TGCGCCAGCGGAAGAGGGGGGCAGGAAGAGACCCAGTACTTC.

The chain combines TRBV28 with TRBJ1-5; possibly TRBD1 for D (6 bases). V was shortened by 9 bases and J by 0 bases, with 15 bases between the two germline ends. Germline V gene data show CDR1 as MDHEN and CDR2 as SYDVKM. The CDR3 covers 15 residues. CDR3 sequence reads: CASSADSYSNQPQHF. CDR3 bases: TGTGCCAGTTCCGCGGACAGTTATAGCAATCAGCCCCAGCATTTT.

The V gene is TRBV27, the J gene TRBJ2-2; possibly TRBD1 for D (5 bases). The V gene lost 5 bases and the J gene lost 0 bases, with 10 bases spanning the gap. CDR1 MNHEY and CDR2 SMNVEV come from the germline V gene (reference sequence). This CDR3 is built from 15 residues. The CDR3 nucleotides read TGTGCCAGCAGTACCACAGGACCGAACACCGGGGAGCTGTTTTTT. Residues: CASSTTGPNTGELFF.

The J gene is TRBJ2-1, the V gene TRBV7-3; D possibly matches TRBD1 or TRBD2 (5 bases each). Germline values: CDR1 SGHTA, CDR2 FQGTGA. The CDR3 spans 15 residues. Trimming took 7 bases from V and 4 from J, leaving 17 bases between them. CDR3 protein: CASTLGQGPYNEQFF. The CDR3 bases are TGTGCCAGCACCCTTGGGCAGGGACCGTACAATGAGCAGTTCTTC.

The chain has TRBV25-1 and TRBJ2-1; 9 nucleotides align to TRBD1. CDR3 size: 17 residues. Germline V CDR1 and CDR2: MGHDK, SYGVNS. Losses at the gene ends were 4 bases for V and 1 base for J; bases not matched to a gene: 8. The CDR3 coding sequence is TGTGCCAGCAGTGGGCAGGACAGGGGATCATCCTACAATGAGCAGTTCTTC. Translated: CASSGQDRGSSYNEQFF.

The chain carries TRBV6-1 and TRBJ2-1; a possible D gene is TRBD2 (6 bases). Deletions cut 2 bases from V and 6 bases from J, with 20 bases between. CDR3 length: 17 residues. Germline CDR1 reads MNHNS; CDR2 reads SASEGT. The CDR3 nucleotides read TGTGCCAGCAGTGAAAATTTAGGAGTAACGGGGGTCAATGAGCAGTTCTTC. Translated: CASSENLGVTGVNEQFF.

This chain joins TRBV5-1 and TRBJ1-4; the match to TRBD1 covers 7 bases. Trimming removed 4 bases from V and 8 bases from J; junction bases left unmatched: 5. Per germline, CDR1 SGHRS and CDR2 YFSETQ. The CDR3 is 13 amino acids. CDR3 DNA: TGCGCCAGCAGCATGGGACAGAACGAAAAACTGTTTTTT. Translation: CASSMGQNEKLFF.

V is TRBV5-6 and J is TRBJ2-1, with TRBD2 matching 11 bases. The CDR3 has 15 amino acids. CDR1 and CDR2 (germline): SGHDT, YYEEEE. The V and J ends lost 4 bases and 3 bases, in that order; junction bases with no gene match: 3. CDR3 in amino acids: CASSPTSGNYNEQFF. The CDR3 region has the DNA TGTGCCAGCAGCCCGACTAGCGGGAACTACAATGAGCAGTTCTTC.